The entry below gives a single T cell receptor (beta chain) sequence along with its context. The antigen is unknown. With 60 Vbeta and 13 Jbeta primers, the PCR was carried out. The table came from immunoSEQ multiplex PCR; TCRdb's copy has only in-frame clones and leaves some out. The table includes more than 140,000 clones, around three fifths detected once. This sample stems from a study of cytomegalovirus exposure and HLA in healthy donors. The study, taken as a whole, reports: The investigators catalogued 164 TCR beta chains as cytomegalovirus-associated. Specificity of a few CMV-associated chains for CMV antigens was verified in vitro. A prior analysis recorded that most TCR beta V segments were productive about 87% or about 30% of the time. Certain sequence variants were highly shared and formed a cluster, and this cluster was likely a sequencing artifact.

Germline CDR1 reads MGHRA; CDR2 reads YSYEKL. This CDR3 region has 16 residues. Trimming removed 4 bases from V and 4 bases from J, with 18 bases in between. The chain combines TRBV4-1 with TRBJ2-3, with D unclear. The source of this sequence is a woman between 25 and 40 years old in good health and CMV-seropositive. Sample: PBMCs. The CDR3 sequence is CASSPLASLRADTQYF. CDR3 nucleotide sequence: TGCGCCAGCAGCCCCTTGGCCTCCCTCCGGGCAGATACGCAGTATTTT.